This passage covers 12 T cell receptor beta chains from one sample sequenced in a study of blood T cell repertoires in COVID-19. Libraries were prepared by immunoSEQ multiplex PCR; TCRdb keeps only in-frame clonotypes and omits some of them. The sample has about 97,000 clones, over 75% seen once. Material: peripheral blood. The receptors were sampled from a man aged 55 to 70 with acute or convalescent COVID-19.

The chain couples TRBV6-2 or TRBV6-3 to TRBJ1-6; tentatively, D is TRBD1 (5 bases). The CDR3 is 16 residues long. V lost 6 bases to trimming and J lost 9 bases, with 21 bases between them. The germline gives CDR1 MNHEY, CDR2 SVGEGT. In nucleotides, the CDR3 is TGTGCCAGCAGCCAGGGCGGGCCAAGCCTCATTTCACCCCTCCACTTT. This encodes CASSQGGPSLISPLHF.

The chain couples TRBV7-9 to TRBJ1-2; no clear D gene. CDR3 length: 16 amino acids. Germline V CDR1 and CDR2: SEHNR, FQNEAQ (reference sequence). Trimming took 0 bases from V and 5 from J, leaving 16 bases between them. The CDR3 reads CASSLAGTPQLYGYTF. The CDR3 region has the DNA TGTGCCAGCAGCTTAGCGGGCACACCACAGTTGTATGGCTACACCTTC.

Many counts were recorded for this clone. This chain uses TRBV20-1 with TRBJ1-1; D unresolved. Trimming cost V 3 bases and J 4 bases, with 15 bases left between them. The CDR3 sequence is 14 residues long. Germline V gene lookup returns CDR1 DFQATT and CDR2 SNEGSKA (reference sequence). CDR3: CSASTSGVGTEAFF. The CDR3 region has the DNA TGCAGTGCTAGTACCTCAGGCGTGGGCACTGAAGCTTTCTTT.

V gene TRBV4-2 combines with J gene TRBJ1-6; possible D gene TRBD1, 5 bases. The CDR3 contains 18 residues. The V end lost 1 base, the J end lost 4 bases, and 17 bases lay between the germline ends. Germline CDR1 is LGHNA and CDR2 is YNFKEQ. The CDR3 DNA sequence: TGTGCCAGCAGCCAAGTGGGGCAGGGCGATCCTTATAATTCACCCCTCCACTTT. This sequence encodes CASSQVGQGDPYNSPLHF.

This clone was counted only a few times. The V and J genes are TRBV19 and TRBJ1-2; D remains unclear. V gave up 7 bases and J gave up 3 bases, with 9 bases separating them. The CDR3 covers 12 residues. Per germline, CDR1 LNHDA and CDR2 SQIVND (reference sequence). CDR3 nucleotides: TGTGCCAGTAAGGAACAGCACTATGGCTACACCTTC. It encodes CASKEQHYGYTF.

This clone was seen only a few times. The rearrangement joins TRBV5-8 to TRBJ1-5; 7 positions agree with TRBD1. The CDR3 has 17 residues. V shed 3 bases and J 0 bases; nucleotides not matched to a gene: 9. The germline V gene has CDR1 SGHTS and CDR2 YDEGEE. CDR3 nucleotides: TGTGCCAGCAGCTCGATGGACAGGTCTAATAGCAATCAGCCCCAGCATTTT. Amino acids: CASSSMDRSNSNQPQHF.

The V call is TRBV5-1, the J call TRBJ1-4; 8 nucleotides line up with TRBD1. The CDR3 is 15 amino acids. Per the germline V gene, CDR1 is SGHRS and CDR2 is YFSETQ. V lost 4 bases and J lost 10; bases outside the gene matches: 12. CDR3 coding DNA: TGCGCCAGCAGCGCGACGACAGGGGAGGGAAGAAAACTGTTTTTT. It yields the protein CASSATTGEGRKLFF. Full variable domain (missing parts from reference TRBV5-1 and TRBJ1-4): KAGVTQTPRYLIKTRGQQVTLSCSPISGHRSVSWYQQTPGQGLQFLFEYFSETQRNKGNFPGRFSGRQFSNSRSEMNVSTLELGDSALYLCASSATTGEGRKLFFGSGTQLSVL.

This clone was counted between two and nine times. The chain links TRBV7-9 to TRBJ2-1, with 11 bases fitting TRBD2. Germline CDR1 is SEHNR and CDR2 is FQNEAQ (reference sequence). The CDR3 extends over 17 amino acids. V lost 5 bases, J lost 0 bases, and 6 bases stayed unmatched. The CDR3: CASSPPTSGSSYNEQFF. Here the CDR3 DNA reads TGTGCCAGCAGCCCCCCCACTAGCGGGAGCTCCTACAATGAGCAGTTCTTC.

J is TRBJ2-3 and V is TRBV10-2; D possibly corresponds to TRBD2 (5 bases). The CDR3 runs to 12 residues. Germline values: CDR1 WSHSY, CDR2 SAAADI. Trimming shortened V by 6 bases and J by 1 base, and 5 bases separated the two germline ends. The CDR3 spells CASSGGTDTQYF. The CDR3, as DNA: TGCGCCAGCAGCGGGGGCACAGATACGCAGTATTTT.

The chain uses TRBV6-5 and TRBJ2-1; TRBD2 aligns across 12 bases. The germline V gene has CDR1 MNHEY and CDR2 SVGAGI. This CDR3 spans 15 amino acids. Trimming at V came to 6 bases and at J to 4 bases, leaving 4 bases not matched to a gene. The CDR3 is CASRGLAGSYNEQFF. The CDR3 nucleotides are TGTGCCAGCAGAGGACTAGCGGGGAGTTACAATGAGCAGTTCTTC.

V usage is TRBV7-9 and J usage is TRBJ1-2; D gene uncertain. Deletions cut 6 bases from V and 2 bases from J, with 13 bases between. The germline CDR1 and CDR2 sequences are SEHNR and FQNEAQ (reference sequence). The CDR3 runs to 14 residues. The CDR3 spells CASSETNENYGYTF. The CDR3 DNA reads TGTGCCAGCAGTGAGACAAATGAAAACTATGGCTACACCTTC.

The chain recombines TRBV18 with TRBJ1-1, with 7 positions matching TRBD1. CDR1 and CDR2 (germline): KGHSH, LQKENI. The J segment lost 1 base and the V segment lost 0 bases, leaving 2 bases of the junction unmatched. The CDR3 runs 15 residues. CDR3 sequence reads: CASSPPTGTNTEAFF. DNA for the CDR3: TGTGCCAGCTCACCACCGACAGGGACGAACACTGAAGCTTTCTTT.